The table lists the clone carrying this T cell receptor (beta chain) with a few counts. Its cognate antigen is unknown. V trimming: 4 bases; J trimming: 8 bases; junction bases outside the gene matches: 10. This CDR3 contains 15 residues. CDR1 is SGDLS, CDR2 YYNGEE, per germline. The data were obtained in a study of T-cell memory formation after mild COVID-19. The wider study: The two donors had largely donor-specific TCR clusters. Study-level points and caveats: Second-wave clones that peaked on day 37 lacked confirmed SARS-CoV-2 specificity. Memory from before infection featured some responding clones, which suggests cross-reactive memory joined. Clones that got smaller from day 15 to 85 had even CD4/CD8, while clones growing later tipped toward CD4+.

TCRdb fed the 5' RACE reads into MiXCR, producing one record per CDR3 protein. Of 550,000 to 700,000 distinct CDR3 sequences detected, roughly 17% appear once; the ten largest clones hold roughly 8%. The TCR originated in an adult woman who had mild COVID-19 (a few samples of this study predate the infection). Cell type and time point are not known. The chain combines TRBV9 with TRBJ2-1; 9 nucleotides line up with TRBD1. Material: PBMCs or a T cell subset sorted from them (not recorded which). This CDR3 is CASSSDRGGSDEQFF. In DNA, the CDR3 is TGTGCCAGCAGCTCCGACAGGGGGGGGTCGGATGAGCAGTTCTTC. Looking up the rest from reference TRBV9 and TRBJ2-1 gives the full variable domain: DSGVTQTPKHLITATGQRVTLRCSPRSGDLSVYWYQQSLDQGLQFLIQYYNGEERAKGNILERFSAQQFPDLHSELNLSSLELGDSALYFCASSSDRGGSDEQFFGPGTRLTVL.